This T cell receptor beta chain was found in a study of glioma-infiltrating T cells. The V gene's germline CDR1 is MGHRA and CDR2 YSYEKL. The CDR3 extends over 16 amino acids. The junction had 8 bases not matched to a gene; V was cut back by 1 base and J by 5 bases. The iRepertoire nested amplicon-rescue multiplex PCR amplified TCR alpha and beta CDR3s from RNA. TCRdb recomputed calls from the multiplex PCR reads with MiXCR, one row per CDR3 protein. The profile shows about 130,000 distinct CDR3 sequences, roughly 24% of them singletons. In this sample, this clonotype turned up many times. The target antigen is unknown. General study points: Only very few CDR3 sequences appeared in both tissue and blood. Gliomas, especially low-grade, showed above-expected tissue-blood divergence; non-neoplastic patients showed below.

This TCR derives from a human donor with low-grade glioma or glioblastoma, undergoing nonglioma brain surgery, or in good health (not recorded which). The source material was glioma tissue, nonneoplastic brain tissue, or PBMCs (not recorded which). The rearrangement joins TRBV4-1 to TRBJ1-1; the match to TRBD1 covers 9 bases. CDR3 region: CASSQVVQGANTEAFF. The CDR3 nucleotides are TGCGCCAGCAGCCAAGTCGTACAGGGGGCGAATACTGAAGCTTTCTTT.